These T cell receptor beta chains were read from a single sample in a study of CD8+CD57+ T cells in acquired aplastic anemia. One entry per CDR3 protein results from TCRdb running MiXCR on the reads. This sample has 150,000 to 200,000 distinct CDR3 sequences, with around 60% found just once. The source material was sorted CD4+, CD8+, or CD8+CD57+ T cells (not recorded which) from PBMCs. The receptors originated from a human donor in good health. Each CDR3 is given with its conserved first and last residue. The D gene is left open where the match is weak. Only some rows state a clone size, as once, few, many or a class for expanded clones.

V gene	clone size	D gene	J gene	CDR3 DNA	CDR3 protein
TRBV2	.	.	TRBJ2-7	TGTGCCAGCAGTGATTTCCGCAGGGGAGCCTACGAGCAGTACTTC	CASSDFRRGAYEQYF
TRBV19	many	TRBD2	TRBJ2-7	TGTGCCAGCAGTCGGACTAGCGGAACCTACGAGCAGTACTTC	CASSRTSGTYEQYF
TRBV10-3	.	.	TRBJ2-1	TGTGCCATCAGTGAGGGTGGCCCCGGACAGCCCTACAATGAGCAGTTCTTC	CAISEGGPGQPYNEQFF
TRBV25-1	few	.	TRBJ1-2	TGTGCCAGCAGTGTCGGCAGTAGCTATGGCTACACCTTC	CASSVGSSYGYTF
TRBV7-9	.	.	TRBJ1-1	TGTGCCAGCAGCTTAGGTTCCATAAACACTGAAGCTTTCTTT	CASSLGSINTEAFF
TRBV24-1	.	.	TRBJ2-3	TGTGCCACCAGCACTAGAGCAGTAGATACGCAGTATTTT	CATSTRAVDTQYF
TRBV5-1	many	TRBD2	TRBJ2-3	TGCGCCAGCAGTCTAGCGGGAGGAGGGTCAGATACGCAGTATTTT	CASSLAGGGSDTQYF
TRBV7-2	.	.	TRBJ2-4	TGTGCCAGCAGCCCCCCCCGGGCAGGCGGAAACATTCAGTACTTC	CASSPPRAGGNIQYF
TRBV20-1	many	TRBD1	TRBJ1-1	TGCAGTGCTAGAGAGACAGGGGGCTGGAACACTGAAGCTTTCTTT	CSARETGGWNTEAFF
TRBV10-3	.	.	TRBJ2-1	TGTGCCATCAGTGACGTTTCCGGGACTTACTCCTACAATGAGCAGTTCTTC	CAISDVSGTYSYNEQFF
TRBV20-1	few	TRBD2	TRBJ2-5	TGCAGTGCTAGAGATCCGGGGGGGGACCAGTACTTC	CSARDPGGDQYF
TRBV2	.	TRBD1	TRBJ1-1	TGTGCCAGCAGCTCTAGACAGGGCGATCTAACTGAAGCTTTCTTT	CASSSRQGDLTEAFF
TRBV7-3	.	TRBD2	TRBJ2-1	TGTGCCAGCAGCTTAGAGACCGGGACTAGCGCTTCTGAGCAGTTCTTC	CASSLETGTSASEQFF
TRBV7-3	.	TRBD2	TRBJ2-3	TGTGCCAGCAGGTGGTCTAGCGGAGGGGCAGATACGCAGTATTTT	CASRWSSGGADTQYF
TRBV5-4	.	.	TRBJ1-3	TGTGCCAGCAGCTGGGGTGGTTCTGGAAACACCATATATTTT	CASSWGGSGNTIYF
TRBV6-1	few	.	TRBJ2-1	TGTGCCAGCAGTGAAGCGGGGGCGGGGTTGGACAATGAGCAGTTCTTC	CASSEAGAGLDNEQFF
TRBV7-9	.	TRBD2	TRBJ2-7	TGTGCCAGCAGCTTAACTAGCGGCGAGCAGTACTTC	CASSLTSGEQYF